This T cell receptor beta chain derives from a study of cytomegalovirus exposure and HLA in healthy donors. Study-level findings and limits: Association with HLA alleles at 0.05 false discovery rate was found for 15,000 to 20,000 TCR beta sequences in a later analysis. Reportedly, diagnosis of cytomegalovirus status by the classifier showed high specificity and sensitivity. Reportedly, TCR beta sequences accurately predicted HLA-A and HLA-B alleles in most subjects.

The study ran its PCR with 60 Vbeta and 13 Jbeta primers. Original methodology: In a later analysis, approximately 80 million unique TCR beta chains included roughly 11 million shared by two or more donors. Sequencing was performed with immunoSEQ multiplex PCR; in TCRdb, only in-frame clones are kept and a portion is missing. The V and J calls and clone size are taken from that table; D and trimming were inferred from the DNA. Of tens of thousands of clones in the sample, around 67% were seen once. Trimming took off 8 bases at V and 11 bases at J, with 19 bases between the two ends. CDR1 is SGHTA and CDR2 is FQGTGA in the germline V gene. This CDR3 is built from 13 residues. To note about this clone: Its specificity is not known.

This receptor was taken from a woman between 50 and 59 years old in good health and CMV-seropositive. Sequencing input: PBMCs. V gene TRBV7-3 combines with J gene TRBJ1-5; possibly TRBD1 for D (6 bases). CDR3 amino acids: CASGAQGLRAQHF. In nucleotides, the CDR3 is TGTGCCAGCGGGGCGCAGGGGCTCAGGGCCCAGCATTTT. Variable domain in full (rest from reference TRBV7-3 and TRBJ1-5): GAGVSQTPSNKVTEKGKYVELRCDPISGHTALYWYRQSLGQGPEFLIYFQGTGAADDSGLPNDRFFAVRPEGSVSTLKIQRTERGDSAVYLCASGAQGLRAQHFGDGTRLSIL.